A single sample gave rise to the 22 T cell receptor beta chains below, sequenced in a study of shared clonotypes between healthy human individuals. The table came from immunoSEQ multiplex PCR; TCRdb's copy has only in-frame clones and leaves some out. The table shows 2 million to 2.5 million clones, with more than 85% occurring only once. Sequenced sample: naive CD4+ T cells from PBMCs. As to subset: CD45RA+ positively selected. These receptors were taken from a man younger than 35 in good health. Some clones in this sample may be carry-over from other donors' samples.

The V gene is TRBV21-1, the J gene TRBJ1-1; TRBD1 reflects the table's D call only, with no check against the DNA. TRBV21-1 is designated a pseudogene. This CDR3 spans 15 amino acids. CDR3 loop: CASSKEAGSNTEAFF. CDR3 coding DNA: TGTGCCAGCAGCAAAGAAGCAGGATCGAACACTGAAGCTTTCTTT.

This clone was recorded only once. The DNA for the CDR3 is TGTGCCAGCTCACCACAGGGGACCGAGACCTACGAGCAGTACTTC. This gives the protein CASSPQGTETYEQYF. The J gene is TRBJ2-7, the V gene TRBV18, with D perhaps given as TRBD1 or TRBD2 (5 bases each). Trimming shortened V by 1 base and J by 2 bases, and 12 bases separated the two germline ends. The germline V gene encodes CDR1 KGHSH and CDR2 LQKENI. This CDR3 comprises 15 residues.

The chain combines TRBV29-1 with TRBJ2-2; D unclear. The V gene's germline CDR1 is SQVTM and CDR2 ANQGSEA. The germline V and J ends were trimmed by 6 bases and 3 bases, with 5 bases remaining between them. The CDR3 has 11 amino acids. CDR3 residues: CSVAYTGELFF. The DNA of the CDR3 is TGCAGCGTAGCTTACACCGGGGAGCTGTTTTTT.

Worth noting for this clone: The sample contains more than one DNA sequence encoding this CDR3. J is TRBJ2-6 and V is TRBV5-1, with D tentatively TRBD1 (6 bases). This CDR3 comprises 18 residues. Germline CDR1 SGHRS, CDR2 YFSETQ. V was shortened by 0 bases and J by 0 bases, with 13 bases between the two germline ends. The CDR3 nucleotides read TGCGCCAGCAGCTTGGAGCAGGGGCAAGGCTCTGGGGCCAACGTCCTGACTTTC. Amino acid sequence: CASSLEQGQGSGANVLTF. Full variable domain (outside the CDR3, taken from reference TRBV5-1 and TRBJ2-6): KAGVTQTPRYLIKTRGQQVTLSCSPISGHRSVSWYQQTPGQGLQFLFEYFSETQRNKGNFPGRFSGRQFSNSRSEMNVSTLELGDSALYLCASSLEQGQGSGANVLTFGAGSRLTVL.

This chain connects TRBV11-2 to TRBJ1-2; the D gene is possibly TRBD1 (5 bases). The V gene lost 4 bases and the J gene lost 3 bases, with 12 bases spanning the gap. The CDR3 is made up of 14 amino acids. CDR1 and CDR2 (germline): SGHAT, FQNNGV. The CDR3 spells CASSWDGRDYGYTF. CDR3 in DNA: TGTGCCAGCAGCTGGGACGGCCGAGACTATGGCTACACCTTC.

For the CDR3, the DNA is TGTGCCAGCAGCCATCGAGCCTTGCTAGGCACAGATACGCAGTATTTT. This encodes CASSHRALLGTDTQYF. The chain recombines TRBV14 with TRBJ2-3, with D unresolved. V dropped 3 bases and J dropped 1 base, with 14 bases sitting between them. CDR1 SGHDN and CDR2 FVKESK come from the germline V gene. The CDR3 loop spans 16 amino acids.

This clone appeared once. This chain joins TRBV10-3 and TRBJ2-2; 8 nucleotides match TRBD1. The CDR3 sequence is 15 residues long. V lost 5 bases to trimming and J lost 5 bases; unmatched junction nucleotides: 7. Germline V gene lookup returns CDR1 ENHRY and CDR2 SYGVKD. CDR3 nucleotide sequence: TGTGCCATCAGTTATACTAACAGGGGGACCGGGGAGCTGTTTTTT. Its protein product is CAISYTNRGTGELFF.

The chain is built from TRBV28 and TRBJ1-1, with a weak D call TRBD1 (5 bases). The V end lost 2 bases, the J end lost 3 bases, and 10 bases lay between the germline ends. CDR3 length: 14 amino acids. CDR1 is MDHEN and CDR2 is SYDVKM in the germline V gene. The CDR3 reads CASSLPGRHTEAFF. DNA for the CDR3: TGTGCCAGCAGTTTACCAGGGAGGCACACTGAAGCTTTCTTT.

The chain recombines TRBV2 with TRBJ1-5; a weak D match, TRBD1 (5 bases). Per the germline V gene, CDR1 is SNHLY and CDR2 is FYNNEI. CDR3 length: 16 residues. Trimming shortened V by 5 bases and J by 1 base, and 15 bases separated the two germline ends. CDR3: CASSLYGAGSNQPQHF. The CDR3, as DNA: TGTGCCAGCAGTCTTTACGGGGCTGGGAGCAATCAGCCCCAGCATTTT.

The J gene is TRBJ2-7, the V gene TRBV19; 12 bases are a match to TRBD1. Germline CDR1 LNHDA, CDR2 SQIVND (reference sequence). V lost 1 base, J lost 9 bases, and 4 bases stayed unmatched. The CDR3 runs 14 residues. The CDR3 protein is CASSIVGTGGVQYF. For the CDR3, the DNA is TGTGCCAGTAGTATAGTCGGGACAGGGGGCGTGCAGTACTTC.

The chain carries TRBV2 and TRBJ2-7; 7 nucleotides match TRBD2. The V and J ends lost 7 bases and 7 bases, in that order; junction bases with no gene match: 13. Germline CDR1 reads SNHLY; CDR2 reads FYNNEI. The CDR3 runs to 14 residues. CDR3 sequence (DNA): TGTGCCAGCAACCTGTCGGGACGGGGAGGGGAGCAGTACTTC. It translates to CASNLSGRGGEQYF.

This sequence joins TRBV6-6 and TRBJ2-2; tentatively, D is TRBD1 (6 bases). Germline V gene sequence: CDR1 MNHNY, CDR2 SVGAGI (reference sequence). This CDR3 spans 16 amino acids. Trimming left V 4 bases short and J 6 bases short, with 18 bases between. CDR3 sequence: CASSSGTPIGAGELFF. In DNA form, the CDR3 reads TGTGCCAGCAGTTCCGGGACACCCATCGGTGCCGGGGAGCTGTTTTTT.

This chain uses TRBV30 with TRBJ2-2; 9 nucleotides agree with TRBD2. Germline CDR1 and CDR2: GTSNPN and SVGIG (reference sequence). The V gene end was trimmed by 0 bases and the J gene end by 6 bases; junction bases not matched to a gene: 17. The CDR3 is made up of 19 amino acids. CDR3 region: CAWSVYLGFSGRVAGELFF. The CDR3 region has the DNA TGTGCCTGGAGTGTTTACCTAGGATTTAGCGGGAGAGTAGCCGGGGAGCTGTTTTTT.

The chain uses TRBV27 and TRBJ2-1; 7 bases agree with TRBD2. Germline-derived CDR1 and CDR2 are MNHEY and SMNVEV (reference sequence). The CDR3 has 16 amino acids. J was trimmed by 6 bases and V by 6 bases; bases with no gene match: 14. CDR3 sequence: CASSRFGTNNLNEQFF. CDR3 DNA sequence: TGTGCCAGCAGCCGATTCGGGACTAATAACCTCAATGAGCAGTTCTTC.

The gene calls are TRBV10-3 and TRBJ1-4; a possible D gene is TRBD1 (5 bases). V dropped 0 bases and J dropped 8 bases, with 19 bases sitting between them. In germline, CDR1 is ENHRY, CDR2 SYGVKD. The CDR3 covers 17 residues. The CDR3 DNA follows: TGTGCCATCAGTGAGTCGACTCGGGCAGGGAAGGGAGAAAAACTGTTTTTT. Amino acid sequence: CAISESTRAGKGEKLFF.

The sample holds one count of this clone. Other nucleotide sequences in the sample specify the same CDR3. The chain employs TRBV7-6 and TRBJ1-5, with D maybe TRBD1 (5 bases). Germline V gene lookup returns CDR1 SGHVS and CDR2 FNYEAQ. Trimming pared 5 bases from V and 4 bases from J, leaving 9 bases between. The CDR3 loop spans 13 amino acids. The CDR3 loop reads CASSPGGNQPQHF. CDR3 sequence (DNA): TGTGCCAGCAGCCCGGGGGGTAATCAGCCCCAGCATTTT.

The chain joins TRBV14 to TRBJ2-2; D is undetermined. Germline CDR1 and CDR2: SGHDN and FVKESK. CDR3 length equals 14 residues. V was shortened by 1 base and J by 1 base, with 4 bases between the two germline ends. In DNA, the CDR3 is TGTGCCAGCAGCCAAGCTCTGAACACCGGGGAGCTGTTTTTT. Its protein is CASSQALNTGELFF.

The V and J genes are TRBV18 and TRBJ2-1; D call uncertain. The CDR3 contains 15 residues. The V end lost 0 bases, the J end lost 8 bases, and 14 bases lay between the germline ends. The germline CDR1 and CDR2 sequences are KGHSH and LQKENI. The CDR3 spells CASSPPNRDRDEQFF. CDR3 bases: TGTGCCAGCTCACCACCGAATAGGGATAGGGATGAGCAGTTCTTC.

The chain uses TRBV5-1 and TRBJ2-1; 13 nucleotides match TRBD2. This CDR3 contains 19 residues. The germline V gene encodes CDR1 SGHRS and CDR2 YFSETQ. V dropped 0 bases and J dropped 0; count of bases not matched to a gene: 6. CDR3 bases: TGCGCCAGCAGCTTGGGGAGACTAGCGGGGGGAAGCTCCTACAATGAGCAGTTCTTC. This sequence encodes CASSLGRLAGGSSYNEQFF.

The chain links TRBV6-5 to TRBJ1-4, with 7 bases identical to TRBD1. V gave up 4 bases and J gave up 8 bases; unmatched junction bases: 10. The CDR3 is 15 residues long. CDR1 is MNHEY and CDR2 is SVGAGI in the germline V gene. The CDR3 DNA reads TGTGCCAGCAGTTCACACAGGGGTATAGGGGAAAAACTGTTTTTT. Residues: CASSSHRGIGEKLFF.

The CDR3 DNA reads as TGCGCCAGCAGCTCAGGACAGGGGGAACAGGGTGATACGCAGTATTTT. Its protein is CASSSGQGEQGDTQYF. The chain couples TRBV5-1 to TRBJ2-3; TRBD1 matches at 10 bases. Trimming cost V 3 bases and J 6 bases; bases outside gene matches: 10. This CDR3 has 16 residues. Germline values: CDR1 SGHRS, CDR2 YFSETQ.

The genes are TRBV11-3 and TRBJ2-7, with no clear D. Germline V CDR1 and CDR2: SGHNT, YENEEA. The CDR3 is made up of 12 amino acids. V shed 0 bases and J shed 5 bases, with 5 bases lying between them. In DNA, the CDR3 is TGTGCCAGCAGCTTAGACAGCCACGAGCAGTACTTC. It specifies CASSLDSHEQYF.